This passage covers 29 T cell receptor beta chains from one sample sequenced in a study of blood T cell repertoires in COVID-19. This table comes from immunoSEQ multiplex PCR, and its TCRdb copy is limited to in-frame clones, with some not included. The data show 150,000 to 200,000 clones, around 81% seen once. The sequenced sample consisted of peripheral blood. The receptors shown here come from an elderly woman with COVID-19, enrolled during active disease.

The chain has TRBV7-8 and TRBJ2-7, with 9 bases fitting TRBD1. The germline V gene encodes CDR1 SGHVS and CDR2 FQNEAQ. V lost 4 bases, J lost 6 bases, and 4 bases stayed unmatched. The CDR3 has 13 residues. CDR3 amino acids: CASSSGQGAEQYF. The CDR3 nucleotides are TGTGCCAGCAGCTCGGGACAGGGAGCCGAGCAGTACTTC.

The chain links TRBV10-1 to TRBJ1-3; D possibly corresponds to TRBD1 (6 bases). The V end lost 6 bases, the J end lost 0 bases, and 15 bases lay between the germline ends. Germline V gives CDR1 WNHNN, CDR2 SYGVQD (reference sequence). The CDR3 extends over 16 amino acids. The CDR3 spells CASRGGGLSSGNTIYF. The CDR3, as DNA: TGCGCCAGCAGAGGGGGGGGATTAAGCTCTGGAAACACCATATATTTT.

This clone was counted a single time. CDR3 region: CASSWGDRETEQFF. The CDR3 bases are TGTGCCAGCAGTTGGGGGGACAGGGAAACTGAGCAGTTCTTC. V gene TRBV27 combines with J gene TRBJ2-1, with TRBD1 identical over 9 bases. The CDR3 length is 14 residues. V was clipped by 4 bases and J by 9 bases; unmatched bases: 7. The germline V gene encodes CDR1 MNHEY and CDR2 SMNVEV (reference sequence).

This clone was seen a handful of times. In DNA, the CDR3 is TGTGCCAGCAGTTCGGACAGGAGTCGGTACTTC. The encoded protein is CASSSDRSRYF. J is TRBJ2-7 and V is TRBV28; 7 positions agree with TRBD1. V shed 4 bases, J shed 12 bases, and the junction held 6 bases outside the gene matches. Looked up from germline, CDR1 is MDHEN and CDR2 is SYDVKM. CDR3 length: 11 amino acids.

The chain recombines TRBV10-3 with TRBJ2-7, with TRBD2 matching 8 bases. The length of the CDR3 is 14 residues. Germline lookup yields CDR1 ENHRY and CDR2 SYGVKD. V lost 4 bases, J lost 5 bases, and 7 bases stayed unmatched. The CDR3 DNA reads TGTGCCATCAGTGGGGTAGCGGGGTTGGACGAGCAGTACTTC. Protein sequence: CAISGVAGLDEQYF.

The V and J genes are TRBV9 and TRBJ1-3, with D possibly matching TRBD1 (5 bases). Germline V CDR1 and CDR2: SGDLS, YYNGEE. V shed 0 bases and J shed 7 bases, with 14 bases lying between them. This CDR3 contains 15 residues. The CDR3 DNA sequence: TGTGCCAGCAGCGTAGATTTAAGTGGGGGGAACACCATATATTTT. This translates into CASSVDLSGGNTIYF. The variable domain in full, with the rest retrieved from reference TRBV9 and TRBJ1-3, is DSGVTQTPKHLITATGQRVTLRCSPRSGDLSVYWYQQSLDQGLQFLIQYYNGEERAKGNILERFSAQQFPDLHSELNLSSLELGDSALYFCASSVDLSGGNTIYFGEGSWLTVV.

The chain has TRBV25-1 and TRBJ2-7; 9 positions agree with TRBD1. Germline loops: CDR1 MGHDK, CDR2 SYGVNS. CDR3 length: 18 residues. V trimming: 9 bases; J trimming: 3 bases; junction bases outside the gene matches: 21. CDR3 coding DNA: TGTGCCAGGGCCGCGACAGGGGGATCTCGGGGTTCCCACTACGAGCAGTACTTC. It codes for CARAATGGSRGSHYEQYF.

The V call is TRBV12-3 or TRBV12-4, the J call TRBJ2-2; D unresolved. V was clipped by 3 bases and J by 5 bases, with 7 bases between them. The CDR3 covers 13 residues. The CDR3 is CASSFVVTGELFF. As DNA, the CDR3 is TGTGCCAGCAGTTTTGTAGTGACCGGGGAGCTGTTTTTT.

There are a few counts of this clone. The chain joins TRBV28 to TRBJ1-2; D remains ambiguous. CDR1 MDHEN and CDR2 SYDVKM come from the germline V gene. This CDR3 spans 11 amino acids. The V gene lost 4 bases and the J gene lost 8 bases, with 8 bases spanning the gap. Here the CDR3 DNA reads TGTGCCAGCAGTTCACGGTCCGGCTACACCTTC. Amino acid sequence: CASSSRSGYTF.

The V and J genes are TRBV5-1 and TRBJ1-1; 11 positions match TRBD1. This CDR3 is 16 amino acids long. The J segment lost 2 bases and the V segment lost 4 bases, leaving 7 bases of the junction unmatched. Germline CDR1 is SGHRS and CDR2 is YFSETQ. This chain's CDR3 is CASSRGQGVRNTEAFF. For the CDR3, the DNA is TGCGCCAGCAGCAGGGGACAGGGGGTAAGAAACACTGAAGCTTTCTTT.

CDR3 protein: CATSDPRGGEADNEQFF. In DNA, the CDR3 is TGTGCCACCAGTGATCCCCGGGGAGGGGAGGCGGACAATGAGCAGTTCTTC. The rearrangement joins TRBV24-1 to TRBJ2-1, with 7 bases aligning to TRBD2. Unmatched junction bases numbered 12, after V lost 3 bases and J lost 5 bases. This CDR3 is 17 amino acids long. The germline V gene has CDR1 KGHDR and CDR2 SFDVKD.

This chain links TRBV5-6 with TRBJ1-1; D perhaps matches TRBD1 (6 bases). V shed 0 bases and J shed 6 bases, with 9 bases lying between them. This CDR3 spans 13 amino acids. CDR1 SGHDT and CDR2 YYEEEE come from the germline V gene. The CDR3 bases are TGTGCCAGCAGCTTGGGGGCAGGGGCTGAAGCTTTCTTT. It codes for CASSLGAGAEAFF.

The V call is TRBV27, the J call TRBJ2-1; 8 bases agree with TRBD2. The germline V gene encodes CDR1 MNHEY and CDR2 SMNVEV (reference sequence). This CDR3 is built from 16 residues. Germline trimming cut 5 bases from V and 7 bases from J; bases unmatched to any gene: 13. The CDR3 DNA follows: TGTGCCAGCAGTAAACAGCCGGGACTAGTTCATAATGAGCAGTTCTTC. Its protein is CASSKQPGLVHNEQFF.

The V call is TRBV30, the J call TRBJ1-3; D is uncertain. The CDR3 contains 14 residues. CDR1 is GTSNPN, CDR2 SVGIG, per germline (reference sequence). Trimming took off 3 bases at V and 1 base at J, with 10 bases between the two ends. This CDR3 reads CAWSSRFSGNTIYF. The CDR3 bases are TGTGCCTGGAGCTCTAGGTTTTCTGGAAACACCATATATTTT.

The gene calls are TRBV15 and TRBJ2-3, with D possibly matching TRBD1 (5 bases). CDR3 length: 15 amino acids. The V gene's germline CDR1 is LNHNV and CDR2 YYDKDF (reference sequence). Trimming removed 3 bases at V and 2 bases at J, with 12 bases between. CDR3 sequence: CATSSRATNTDTQYF. CDR3 sequence (DNA): TGTGCCACCAGCAGCAGGGCGACGAACACAGATACGCAGTATTTT.

The chain couples TRBV5-4 to TRBJ2-7, with 11 bases that match TRBD2. With 4 bases clipped from V and 6 bases from J, the junction kept 12 bases outside the gene matches. Germline V gives CDR1 SGHNT, CDR2 YYREEE (reference sequence). The CDR3 covers 16 residues. The CDR3 bases are TGTGCCAGCAGCCCGCCGGGTAGCGGGGGGGCCGCCGAGCAGTACTTC. Translating gives CASSPPGSGGAAEQYF.

About this clone itself: An end of the junction does not agree with germline; a read error may underlie this. The chain uses TRBV6-5 and TRBJ2-2, with a weak D call TRBD2 (5 bases). CDR3 length: 14 amino acids. CDR1 and CDR2 (germline): MNHEY, SVGAGI. This chain's CDR3 is CVSSYTSGTGELFF. In DNA form, the CDR3 reads TGTGTCAGCAGTTATACAAGCGGAACCGGGGAGCTGTTTTTT.

The chain couples TRBV9 to TRBJ2-3; TRBD2 aligns across 7 bases. The V gene's germline CDR1 is SGDLS and CDR2 YYNGEE. The J segment lost 1 base and the V segment lost 3 bases, leaving 8 bases of the junction unmatched. The CDR3 has 16 residues. The CDR3 bases are TGTGCCAGCAGCGCCCCAGAGCGGGACGGCACAGATACGCAGTATTTT. Translated: CASSAPERDGTDTQYF.

The sample holds one count of this clone. The chain links TRBV7-9 to TRBJ1-4; D might be TRBD1 (5 bases). This CDR3 comprises 15 residues. V lost 3 bases, J lost 0 bases, and 8 bases lay in between. In germline, CDR1 is SEHNR, CDR2 FQNEAQ (reference sequence). The CDR3 loop is CASSFGRATNEKLFF. CDR3 nucleotides: TGTGCCAGCAGCTTCGGCAGGGCAACTAATGAAAAACTGTTTTTT.

This clone was seen a single time. The chain is built from TRBV25-1 and TRBJ2-1, with TRBD2 as a possible D gene (5 bases). Trimming left V 2 bases short and J 7 bases short, with 9 bases between. The germline gives CDR1 MGHDK, CDR2 SYGVNS. The length of the CDR3 is 13 residues. The CDR3 sequence: CASSEEGWNEQFF. In DNA form, the CDR3 reads TGTGCCAGCAGTGAAGAGGGATGGAATGAGCAGTTCTTC.

This chain joins TRBV2 and TRBJ2-7, with 7 bases aligning to TRBD1. This CDR3 contains 13 residues. Germline-derived CDR1 and CDR2 are SNHLY and FYNNEI. V lost 2 bases, J lost 6 bases, and 4 bases stayed unmatched. CDR3 amino acids: CASSEQGVGEQYF. DNA of the CDR3: TGTGCCAGCAGTGAACAGGGGGTAGGCGAGCAGTACTTC.

V usage is TRBV6-6 and J usage is TRBJ1-2; 8 nucleotides match TRBD1. Germline trimming cut 8 bases from V and 3 bases from J; bases unmatched to any gene: 11. The CDR3 consists of 15 residues. Germline CDR1 is MNHNY and CDR2 is SVGAGI (reference sequence). The CDR3 loop reads CASGKLDRVDYGYTF. The CDR3 DNA reads as TGTGCCAGCGGTAAATTGGACAGGGTTGACTATGGCTACACCTTC.

The chain has TRBV11-2 and TRBJ2-3; TRBD2 matches 10 bases. This CDR3 is 14 amino acids long. V trimming: 4 bases; J trimming: 5 bases; junction bases outside the gene matches: 3. From germline, CDR1 is SGHAT and CDR2 FQNNGV. In DNA form, the CDR3 reads TGTGCCAGCAGCTCCCGGACTAGCGGAGATACGCAGTATTTT. Translation: CASSSRTSGDTQYF.

This clone was observed at least ten times. The V and J genes are TRBV6-6 and TRBJ1-2; TRBD1 agrees at 7 bases. CDR1 MNHNY and CDR2 SVGAGI come from the germline V gene (reference sequence). This CDR3 comprises 14 residues. Trimming cost V 10 bases and J 2 bases; bases outside gene matches: 10. CDR3 region: CATGRQGENYGYTF. In DNA form, the CDR3 reads TGTGCCACCGGCCGGCAGGGGGAGAACTATGGCTACACCTTC.

In its sample, this clone was seen a few times. This chain joins TRBV2 and TRBJ1-5; 7 bases line up with TRBD1. The V gene's germline CDR1 is SNHLY and CDR2 FYNNEI. The CDR3 extends over 13 amino acids. The V segment lost 7 bases and the J segment 5 bases; nucleotides outside the gene matches: 5. The CDR3 loop is CASMGQNYQPQHF. As DNA, the CDR3 is TGTGCCAGCATGGGACAGAATTATCAGCCCCAGCATTTT.

The V call is TRBV19, the J call TRBJ2-1, with TRBD2 matching over 10 bases. Trimming took 2 bases from V and 6 from J; bases not matched to a gene: 4. Per germline, CDR1 LNHDA and CDR2 SQIVND (reference sequence). The CDR3 is 15 amino acids. The CDR3 is CASSILAGGGNEQFF. The CDR3 DNA reads as TGTGCCAGTAGTATATTAGCGGGGGGTGGCAATGAGCAGTTCTTC.

The chain is built from TRBV4-1 and TRBJ1-2; the D gene is possibly TRBD1 (5 bases). Trimming shortened V by 0 bases and J by 8 bases, and 13 bases separated the two germline ends. The CDR3 spans 14 residues. Germline lookup yields CDR1 MGHRA and CDR2 YSYEKL. CDR3 sequence: CASSQDQGQRGYTF. The CDR3 nucleotides are TGCGCCAGCAGCCAAGATCAGGGCCAGAGAGGCTACACCTTC.

This rearrangement joins TRBV14 to TRBJ2-2; D may be TRBD1 (6 bases). Germline V gives CDR1 SGHDN, CDR2 FVKESK. The CDR3 length is 14 residues. V lost 4 bases and J 6 bases, leaving 12 bases between the germline ends. The CDR3 DNA follows: TGTGCCAGCAGCCCCTCCACAGGGTCCGGGGAGCTGTTTTTT. It codes for CASSPSTGSGELFF.

The rearrangement links TRBV21-1 to TRBJ2-7; the table assigns TRBD1, which was not confirmed against the DNA. TRBV21-1 has pseudogene status. CDR3 length: 16 amino acids. The CDR3 region has the DNA TGTGCCAGCAGCAAAGCGGCTTTTGGGACAGGGGTGGGAGAGTACTTC. Its protein is CASSKAAFGTGVGEYF.